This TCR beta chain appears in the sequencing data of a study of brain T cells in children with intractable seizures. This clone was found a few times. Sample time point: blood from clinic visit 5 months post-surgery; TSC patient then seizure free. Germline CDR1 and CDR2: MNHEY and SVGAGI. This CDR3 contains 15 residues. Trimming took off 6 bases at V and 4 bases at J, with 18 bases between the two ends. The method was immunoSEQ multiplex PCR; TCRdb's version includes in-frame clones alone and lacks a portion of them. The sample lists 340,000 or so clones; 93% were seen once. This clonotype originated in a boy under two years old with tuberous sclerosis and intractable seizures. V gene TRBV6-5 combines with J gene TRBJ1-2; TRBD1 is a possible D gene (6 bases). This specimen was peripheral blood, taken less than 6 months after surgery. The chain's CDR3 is CASRHTYRDFYGYTF. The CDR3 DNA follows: TGTGCCAGCAGACACACTTACAGGGACTTCTATGGCTACACCTTC.